The 21 T cell receptor beta chains reported below all come from one sample, sequenced in a study of T cell repertoires in cytomegalovirus infection. TCRdb analysed the reads with MiXCR anew, one entry per CDR3 protein. The sample includes around 490,000 distinct CDR3 sequences, about 25% of them seen just once. The sample consisted of PBMCs. These receptors were obtained from a human donor in good health (CMV status not recorded). Some clones in this sample may be carry-over from other donors' samples.

This clonotype has ten or more counts. V and J are TRBV7-3 and TRBJ2-1; possibly TRBD1 or TRBD2 for D (5 bases each). With 6 bases removed from V and 2 bases from J, the gap between germline ends came to 20 bases. Germline CDR1 is SGHTA and CDR2 is FQGTGA. This CDR3 comprises 17 residues. DNA for the CDR3: TGTGCCAGCAGGGGACGTGCGGAGACGGCTACCTACAATGAGCAGTTCTTC. This sequence encodes CASRGRAETATYNEQFF.

The chain combines TRBV5-1 with TRBJ1-1, with TRBD1 as a possible D gene (6 bases). Germline V gene data show CDR1 as SGHRS and CDR2 as YFSETQ. CDR3 length: 15 residues. Trimming left V 4 bases short and J 8 bases short, with 21 bases between. CDR3 sequence: CASSPGQPLHLEAFF. DNA of the CDR3: TGCGCCAGCAGCCCAGGACAGCCACTCCACCTCGAAGCTTTCTTT.

This clonotype has ten or more counts. The chain couples TRBV7-2 to TRBJ2-4, with D perhaps TRBD1 or TRBD2 (6 bases each). Germline CDR1 SGHTA, CDR2 FQGNSA. The germline V and J ends were trimmed by 3 bases and 2 bases, with 8 bases remaining between them. The CDR3 length is 14 residues. Written as DNA, the CDR3 is TGTGCCAGCAGCTTGCGGGACACCAAAAACATTCAGTACTTC. As protein: CASSLRDTKNIQYF.

The rearrangement uses TRBV6-1 and TRBJ1-1, with unresolved D. This CDR3 has 13 amino acids. V lost 7 bases, J lost 0 bases, and 9 bases lay in between. Germline lookup yields CDR1 MNHNS and CDR2 SASEGT. CDR3 DNA: TGTGCCAGCACCGGCTTATTGAACACTGAAGCTTTCTTT. It codes for CASTGLLNTEAFF.

The table lists this clonotype with a few counts. The rearrangement uses TRBV6-2 or TRBV6-3 and TRBJ2-7; 8 bases are a match to TRBD1. CDR3 length equals 15 residues. V shed 6 bases, J shed 2 bases, and the junction held 9 bases outside the gene matches. Germline-derived CDR1 and CDR2 are MNHEY and SVGEGT. The CDR3: CASSYGQGHTYEQYF. CDR3 nucleotides: TGTGCCAGCAGCTACGGACAGGGTCATACCTACGAGCAGTACTTC.

The rearrangement uses TRBV12-5 and TRBJ1-1, with D hard to call. Germline-derived CDR1 and CDR2 are LGHNT and FRNRAP. The CDR3 is made up of 15 amino acids. The V and J ends lost 1 base and 5 bases respectively, with 14 bases between them. The CDR3: CASGLGRIGETEAFF. The CDR3 coding sequence is TGTGCTAGTGGTTTGGGACGCATTGGGGAGACTGAAGCTTTCTTT.

V and J are TRBV7-3 and TRBJ1-1, with TRBD1 as a possible D gene (5 bases). This CDR3 is 14 amino acids long. The V gene lost 1 base and the J gene lost 5 bases, with 11 bases spanning the gap. Germline V gives CDR1 SGHTA, CDR2 FQGTGA. CDR3 in DNA: TGTGCCAGCAGCTTAAGCGCAGGGAAAACTGAAGCTTTCTTT. As protein: CASSLSAGKTEAFF.

In its sample, this clonotype was seen many times. The chain has TRBV6-2 or TRBV6-3 and TRBJ2-7, with 7 positions matching TRBD2. The length of the CDR3 is 13 residues. The J segment lost 1 base and the V segment lost 6 bases, leaving 3 bases of the junction unmatched. CDR1 is MNHEY, CDR2 SVGEGT, per germline. This CDR3 is CASSTSESYEQYF. CDR3 sequence (DNA): TGTGCCAGCAGCACTAGCGAATCCTACGAGCAGTACTTC.

J is TRBJ1-3 and V is TRBV29-1, with 9 bases aligning to TRBD1. The CDR3 totals 14 residues. Germline V gene sequence: CDR1 SQVTM, CDR2 ANQGSEA. V trimming: 6 bases; J trimming: 3 bases; junction bases outside the gene matches: 6. CDR3 nucleotides: TGCAGCGTGAAGGGACAGGGATTTGGAAACACCATATATTTT. Protein product: CSVKGQGFGNTIYF. Full variable domain (remainder filled in from reference TRBV29-1 and TRBJ1-3): SAVISQKPSRDICQRGTSLTIQCQVDSQVTMMFWYRQQPGQSLTLIATANQGSEATYESGFVIDKFPISRPNLTFSTLTVSNMSPEDSSIYLCSVKGQGFGNTIYFGEGSWLTVV.

The V gene is TRBV27, the J gene TRBJ2-7; 8 positions match TRBD2. Germline CDR1 MNHEY, CDR2 SMNVEV (reference sequence). V dropped 7 bases and J dropped 7; count of bases not matched to a gene: 6. This CDR3 has 12 amino acids. The CDR3 DNA sequence: TGTGCCAGCATGACTAGCGCTAAAGAGCAGTACTTC. This translates into CASMTSAKEQYF.

This chain uses TRBV29-1 with TRBJ2-3; TRBD2 agrees at 8 bases. J gave up 6 bases and V 3 bases, and 8 bases lay outside the gene matches. From germline, CDR1 is SQVTM and CDR2 ANQGSEA. The CDR3 contains 14 residues. As DNA, the CDR3 is TGCAGCGTTGATTTGGCGGGAGGAGGGGATACGCAGTATTTT. Translated: CSVDLAGGGDTQYF.

The gene calls are TRBV6-5 and TRBJ2-1; 9 nucleotides align to TRBD2. CDR1 is MNHEY and CDR2 is SVGAGI in the germline V gene. This CDR3 contains 18 residues. The junction had 8 bases not matched to a gene; V was cut back by 0 bases and J by 2 bases. The CDR3 nucleotides are TGTGCCAGCAGTTACTCGGACAGACTAGCGGATGCCTACAATGAGCAGTTCTTC. Its translation is CASSYSDRLADAYNEQFF.

Details on this clonotype: The junction differs from germline at one of its ends, possibly a read error. CDR3 sequence (DNA): TGTACCAGCTCACGCCCCACAGATACGCAGTATTTT. It encodes CTSSRPTDTQYF. This rearrangement joins TRBV18 to TRBJ2-3; D call uncertain. The CDR3 spans 12 residues. Germline V gives CDR1 KGHSH, CDR2 LQKENI.

The chain recombines TRBV28 with TRBJ1-1, with D unresolved. Germline lookup yields CDR1 MDHEN and CDR2 SYDVKM. The CDR3 is 12 residues long. V gave up 7 bases and J gave up 1 base, with 7 bases separating them. The CDR3 DNA is TGTGCCAGCAAGGTGGGGAACACTGAAGCTTTCTTT. Translated: CASKVGNTEAFF.

This clonotype was counted between two and nine times. This chain joins TRBV28 and TRBJ2-1; 7 bases agree with TRBD2. The V gene's germline CDR1 is MDHEN and CDR2 SYDVKM. The CDR3 is 18 residues long. With 1 base clipped from V and 4 bases from J, the junction kept 13 bases outside the gene matches. This chain's CDR3 is CASSLFGPASGYYNEQFF. DNA of the CDR3: TGTGCCAGCAGTTTATTTGGCCCGGCTAGCGGATATTACAATGAGCAGTTCTTC.

The chain joins TRBV12-3 or TRBV12-4 to TRBJ2-1; the D gene is possibly TRBD2 (6 bases). The CDR3 totals 15 residues. V was shortened by 5 bases and J by 6 bases, with 17 bases between the two germline ends. CDR3 residues: CASSVGGSVPNEQFF. The CDR3 nucleotides read TGTGCCAGCAGTGTCGGGGGATCGGTCCCCAATGAGCAGTTCTTC.

CDR3 nucleotides: TGTGCCAGCGCTTTCAACACATTAGCGGGAGTGACCTACGAGCAGTACTTC. It yields the protein CASAFNTLAGVTYEQYF. The V and J genes are TRBV6-2 or TRBV6-3 and TRBJ2-7, with 9 positions matching TRBD2. Germline CDR1 reads MNHEY; CDR2 reads SVGEGT. V was pared by 8 bases and J by 2 bases, with 16 bases of the junction left unmatched. The CDR3 loop spans 17 amino acids.

The rearrangement joins TRBV23-1 to TRBJ2-2; 7 bases fit TRBD1. TRBV23-1 is an ORF, with its function uncertain. V gave up 10 bases and J gave up 2 bases; unmatched junction bases: 10. The CDR3 has 15 amino acids. The CDR3 here is CANPRQGTNTGELFF. The CDR3, as DNA: TGCGCCAACCCCAGACAGGGTACCAACACCGGGGAGCTGTTTTTT.

This chain uses TRBV11-3 with TRBJ2-1, with a weak D call TRBD1 (6 bases). The CDR3 contains 17 residues. The germline CDR1 and CDR2 sequences are SGHNT and YENEEA. V lost 4 bases to trimming and J lost 4 bases, with 20 bases between them. The CDR3 is CASSSLQGGRVYNEQFF. CDR3 DNA: TGTGCCAGCAGCTCACTTCAAGGGGGACGGGTATACAATGAGCAGTTCTTC.

This clonotype turned up a few times. The gene calls are TRBV28 and TRBJ2-7, with 10 bases lining up with TRBD1. V shed 6 bases, J shed 8 bases, and the junction held 10 bases outside the gene matches. The CDR3 is 14 residues long. The germline CDR1 and CDR2 sequences are MDHEN and SYDVKM. Written as DNA, the CDR3 is TGTGCCAGCAGCCGCTTGTGGGACAGGGGAAAGCAGTACTTC. This sequence encodes CASSRLWDRGKQYF.

V and J are TRBV19 and TRBJ1-1; weak D call: TRBD1 (6 bases). CDR3 size: 15 residues. The V and J ends lost 0 bases and 2 bases respectively, with 10 bases between them. In germline, CDR1 is LNHDA, CDR2 SQIVND (reference sequence). Written as DNA, the CDR3 is TGTGCCAGTAGTATAGATAGGACAGATAACACTGAAGCTTTCTTT. As protein: CASSIDRTDNTEAFF.